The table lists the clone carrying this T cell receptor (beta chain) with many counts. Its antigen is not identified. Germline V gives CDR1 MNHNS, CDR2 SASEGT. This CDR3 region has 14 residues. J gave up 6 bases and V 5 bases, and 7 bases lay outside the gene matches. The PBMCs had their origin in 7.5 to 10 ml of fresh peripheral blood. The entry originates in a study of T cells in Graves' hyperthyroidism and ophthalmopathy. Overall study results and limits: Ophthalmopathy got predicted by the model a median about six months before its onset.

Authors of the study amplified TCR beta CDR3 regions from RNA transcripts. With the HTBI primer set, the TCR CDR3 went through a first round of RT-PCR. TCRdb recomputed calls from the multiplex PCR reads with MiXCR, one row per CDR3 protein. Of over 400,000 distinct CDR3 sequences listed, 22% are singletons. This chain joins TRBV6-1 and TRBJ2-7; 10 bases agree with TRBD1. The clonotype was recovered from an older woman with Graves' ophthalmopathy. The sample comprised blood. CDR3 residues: CASSRGTGEGEQYF. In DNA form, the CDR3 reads TGTGCCAGCAGTAGGGGGACAGGGGAGGGCGAGCAGTACTTC.